This passage covers 4 T cell receptor beta chains from one sample sequenced in a study of blood T cell repertoires in COVID-19 (dated by TCRdb to 2018 to 2020). The library was built by means of the immunoSEQ multiplex PCR assay. TCRdb provides this immuneACCESS table in a form limited to in-frame rearrangements. Some clones are lacking; in checked studies, under half of them reflect an unresolved V gene, and why the rest are absent is not known. For this sample there are about 53,000 clones; 70% to 85% appear just once. The top ten constitute 13% to 15% of the sample. The sample was peripheral blood. The receptors derive from a human donor in a cohort sampled during active COVID-19.

The rearrangement joins TRBV28 to TRBJ2-4; a possible D gene is TRBD2 (5 bases). Germline values: CDR1 MDHEN, CDR2 SYDVKM. V dropped 2 bases and J dropped 8 bases, with 10 bases sitting between them. The CDR3 runs 13 residues. The CDR3 region is CASSLEGWYIQYF. CDR3 in DNA: TGTGCCAGCAGTTTAGAGGGATGGTACATTCAGTACTTC. Filled out from reference TRBV28 and TRBJ2-4, the complete variable domain reads DVKVTQSSRYLVKRTGEKVFLECVQDMDHENMFWYRQDPGLGLRLIYFSYDVKMKEKGDIPEGYSVSREKKERFSLILESASTNQTSMYLCASSLEGWYIQYFGAGTRLSVL.

The chain couples TRBV6-5 to TRBJ2-7, with 7 positions matching TRBD1. Germline V lookup: CDR1 MNHEY, CDR2 SVGAGI. V gave up 9 bases and J gave up 2 bases; unmatched junction bases: 7. The CDR3 contains 13 residues. In DNA form, the CDR3 reads TGTGCCAGGCCGGACAGGCTGACCTACGAGCAGTACTTC. This encodes CARPDRLTYEQYF.

This rearrangement joins TRBV18 to TRBJ2-3; 8 nucleotides align to TRBD2. The germline gives CDR1 KGHSH, CDR2 LQKENI. Germline trimming cut 2 bases from V and 2 bases from J; bases unmatched to any gene: 12. This CDR3 contains 18 residues. Here the CDR3 DNA reads TGTGCCAGCTCACCAGGACTAATAGCGGGGTCCTTCACAGATACGCAGTATTTT. The encoded protein is CASSPGLIAGSFTDTQYF. Together with reference TRBV18 and TRBJ2-3, the CDR3 gives the full variable domain: NAGVMQNPRHLVRRRGQEARLRCSPMKGHSHVYWYRQLPEEGLKFMVYLQKENIIDESGMPKERFSAEFPKEGPSILRIQQVVRGDSAAYFCASSPGLIAGSFTDTQYFGPGTRLTVL.

This clone was detected only once. The chain links TRBV7-8 to TRBJ2-2; D may be TRBD2 (6 bases). The CDR3 is made up of 16 amino acids. Trimming cost V 5 bases and J 4 bases, with 17 bases left between them. Germline-derived CDR1 and CDR2 are SGHVS and FQNEAQ. In DNA form, the CDR3 reads TGTGCCAGCAGCCCCAGGAGGGAGTGGGGCACCGGGGAGCTGTTTTTT. Amino acid sequence: CASSPRREWGTGELFF. The whole variable domain, filled in from reference TRBV7-8 and TRBJ2-2, reads GAGVSQSPRYKVAKRGQDVALRCDPISGHVSLFWYQQALGQGPEFLTYFQNEAQLDKSGLPSDRFFAERPEGSVSTLKIQRTQQEDSAVYLCASSPRREWGTGELFFGEGSRLTVL.